The TCR beta chain described here comes from a study of T-cell memory formation after mild COVID-19. Each CDR3 protein is one row after TCRdb ran MiXCR on the 5' RACE reads. The sample consists of fewer than 700,000 distinct CDR3 sequences, over 15% of them appearing once. Germline CDR1 is MNHNY and CDR2 is SVGAGI (reference sequence). The CDR3 totals 13 residues. The V segment lost 2 bases and the J segment 12 bases; nucleotides outside the gene matches: 5. This clonotype has a handful of counts. The TCR originated in an adult woman who had mild COVID-19 (a few samples of this study predate the infection). Cell type and time point are not known. This chain joins TRBV6-6 and TRBJ2-1, with 9 bases lining up with TRBD2. Input material: PBMCs or a T cell subset sorted from them (not recorded which). Here the CDR3 reads CASSYKAGGVQFF. CDR3 in DNA: TGTGCCAGCAGTTACAAAGCGGGGGGTGTGCAGTTCTTC.